A single TCR beta chain is shown here with its context. TCRdb called the 5' RACE reads again in MiXCR, with one record for every CDR3 protein. In the table there are around 420,000 distinct CDR3 sequences, less than 25% of which are singletons. The CDR3 consists of 15 residues. CDR1 DFQATT and CDR2 SNEGSKA come from the germline V gene (reference sequence). The V segment lost 1 base and the J segment 4 bases; nucleotides outside the gene matches: 6. These data belong to a study of T-cell memory formation after mild COVID-19. The sequence was collected from an adult woman who had mild COVID-19 (a few samples of this study predate the infection). Cell type and time point are not known. The V call is TRBV20-1, the J call TRBJ2-3; 9 nucleotides line up with TRBD2. Sequenced: PBMCs or a T cell subset sorted from them (not recorded which). DNA for the CDR3: TGCAGTGCTAGAGCAACGGCGGGGGGGCCAGATACGCAGTATTTT. Encoded protein: CSARATAGGPDTQYF.